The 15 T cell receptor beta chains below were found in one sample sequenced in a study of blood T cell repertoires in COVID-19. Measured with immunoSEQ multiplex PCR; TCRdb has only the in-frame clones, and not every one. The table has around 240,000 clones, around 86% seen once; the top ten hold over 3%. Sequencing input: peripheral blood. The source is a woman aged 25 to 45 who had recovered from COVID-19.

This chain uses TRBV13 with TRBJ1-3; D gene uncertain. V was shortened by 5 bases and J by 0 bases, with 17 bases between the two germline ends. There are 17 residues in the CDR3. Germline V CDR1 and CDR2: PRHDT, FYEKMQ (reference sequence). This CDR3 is CASSPPISGSSGNTIYF. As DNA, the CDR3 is TGTGCCAGCAGCCCACCTATCTCCGGGAGCTCTGGAAACACCATATATTTT.

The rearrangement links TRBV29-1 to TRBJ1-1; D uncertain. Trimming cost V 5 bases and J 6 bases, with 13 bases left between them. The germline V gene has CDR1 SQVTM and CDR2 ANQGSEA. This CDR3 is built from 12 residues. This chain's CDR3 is CSVLDAGAEAFF. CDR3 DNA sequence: TGCAGCGTTTTGGATGCGGGCGCTGAAGCTTTCTTT.

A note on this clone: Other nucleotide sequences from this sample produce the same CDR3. The CDR3 DNA sequence: TGTGCCAGCAGTGAACTTGATACGCAGTATTTT. Protein sequence: CASSELDTQYF. The chain is built from TRBV2 and TRBJ2-3; the D is unclear. CDR1 and CDR2 (germline): SNHLY, FYNNEI. The CDR3 has 11 residues. Trimming took off 2 bases at V and 6 bases at J, with 3 bases between the two ends.

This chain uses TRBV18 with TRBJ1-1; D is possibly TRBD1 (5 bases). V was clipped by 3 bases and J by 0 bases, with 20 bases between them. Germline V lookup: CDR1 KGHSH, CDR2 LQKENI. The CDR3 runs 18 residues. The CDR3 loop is CASSPGPLDIFMNTEAFF. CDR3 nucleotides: TGTGCCAGCTCACCGGGGCCCCTCGACATCTTCATGAACACTGAAGCTTTCTTT.

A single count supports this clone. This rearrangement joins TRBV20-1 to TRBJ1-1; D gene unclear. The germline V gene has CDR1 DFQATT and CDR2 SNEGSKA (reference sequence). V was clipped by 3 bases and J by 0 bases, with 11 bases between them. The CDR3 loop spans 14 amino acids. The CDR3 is CSASPAAMNTEAFF. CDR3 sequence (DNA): TGCAGTGCTAGTCCCGCGGCAATGAACACTGAAGCTTTCTTT.

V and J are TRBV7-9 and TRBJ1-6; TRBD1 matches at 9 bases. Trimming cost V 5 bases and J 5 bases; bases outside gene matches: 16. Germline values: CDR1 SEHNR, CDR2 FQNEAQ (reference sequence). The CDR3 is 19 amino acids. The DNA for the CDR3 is TGTGCCAGCAGCATAACGCGTCCCGGGACAGGGTTCCATAATTCACCCCTCCACTTT. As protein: CASSITRPGTGFHNSPLHF.

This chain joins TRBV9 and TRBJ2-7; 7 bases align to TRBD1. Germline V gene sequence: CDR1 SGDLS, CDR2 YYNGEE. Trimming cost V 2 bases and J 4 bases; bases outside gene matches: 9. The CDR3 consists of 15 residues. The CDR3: CASSVSTGSEYEQYF. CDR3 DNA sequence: TGTGCCAGCAGCGTGTCGACAGGGTCGGAGTACGAGCAGTACTTC.

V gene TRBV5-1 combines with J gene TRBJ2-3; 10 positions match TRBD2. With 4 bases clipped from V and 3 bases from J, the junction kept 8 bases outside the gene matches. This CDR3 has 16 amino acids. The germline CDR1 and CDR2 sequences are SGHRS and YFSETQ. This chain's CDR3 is CASSEGTSVTTDTQYF. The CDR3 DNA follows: TGCGCCAGCAGCGAGGGGACTAGCGTAACAACAGATACGCAGTATTTT.

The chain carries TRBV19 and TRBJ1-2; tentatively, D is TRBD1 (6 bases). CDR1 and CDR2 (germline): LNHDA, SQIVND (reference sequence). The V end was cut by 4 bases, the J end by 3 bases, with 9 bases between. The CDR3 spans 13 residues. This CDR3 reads CASSTGAHYGYTF. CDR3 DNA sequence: TGTGCCAGTAGTACAGGGGCCCACTATGGCTACACCTTC. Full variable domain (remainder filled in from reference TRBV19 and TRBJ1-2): DGGITQSPKYLFRKEGQNVTLSCEQNLNHDAMYWYRQDPGQGLRLIYYSQIVNDFQKGDIAEGYSVSREKKESFPLTVTSAQKNPTAFYLCASSTGAHYGYTFGSGTRLTVV.

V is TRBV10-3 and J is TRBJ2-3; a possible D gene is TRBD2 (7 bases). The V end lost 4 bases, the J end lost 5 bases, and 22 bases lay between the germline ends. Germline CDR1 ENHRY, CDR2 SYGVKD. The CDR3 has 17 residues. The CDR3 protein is CAISGSGTKGGLDTQYF. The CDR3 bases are TGTGCCATCAGTGGTTCTGGAACAAAGGGGGGGCTAGATACGCAGTATTTT.

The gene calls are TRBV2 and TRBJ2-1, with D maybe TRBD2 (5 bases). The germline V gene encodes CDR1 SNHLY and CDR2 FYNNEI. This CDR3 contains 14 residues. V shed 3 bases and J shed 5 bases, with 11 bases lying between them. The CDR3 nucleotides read TGTGCCAGCAGTGACCGGGAACTCCACAATGAGCAGTTCTTC. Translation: CASSDRELHNEQFF.

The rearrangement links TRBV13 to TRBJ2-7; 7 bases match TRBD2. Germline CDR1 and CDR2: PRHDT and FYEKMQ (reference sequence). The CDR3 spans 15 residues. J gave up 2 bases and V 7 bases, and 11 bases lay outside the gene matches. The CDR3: CASTFGLGVPYEQYF. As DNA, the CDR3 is TGTGCCAGCACCTTTGGACTAGGGGTCCCCTACGAGCAGTACTTC.

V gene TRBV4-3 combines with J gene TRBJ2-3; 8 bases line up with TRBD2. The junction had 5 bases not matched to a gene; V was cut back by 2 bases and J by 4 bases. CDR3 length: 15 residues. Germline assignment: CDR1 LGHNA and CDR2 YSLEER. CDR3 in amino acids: CASSQLAGGADTQYF. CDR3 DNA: TGCGCCAGCAGCCAACTAGCGGGTGGAGCAGATACGCAGTATTTT.

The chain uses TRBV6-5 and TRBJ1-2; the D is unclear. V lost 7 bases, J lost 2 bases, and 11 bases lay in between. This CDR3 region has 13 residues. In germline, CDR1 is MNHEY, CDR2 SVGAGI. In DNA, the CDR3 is TGTGCCAGCAAGAGGACTTCGAACTATGGCTACACCTTC. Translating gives CASKRTSNYGYTF.

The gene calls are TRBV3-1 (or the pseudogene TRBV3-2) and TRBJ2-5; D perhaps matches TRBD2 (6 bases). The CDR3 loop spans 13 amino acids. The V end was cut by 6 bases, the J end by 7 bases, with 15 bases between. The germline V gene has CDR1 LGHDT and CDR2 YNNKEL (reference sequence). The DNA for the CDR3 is TGTGCCAGCAGAACGGGGGTCTCGGGGACCCAGTACTTC. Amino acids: CASRTGVSGTQYF.